Below are 17 T cell receptor beta chains sequenced from a single sample in a study of shared clonotypes between healthy human individuals. In the naive CD8 group, cells lacked CD45RO and were positively selected for CCR7, so terminally differentiated effector memory CD45RA+ cells were left out. The repertoire was sequenced with immunoSEQ multiplex PCR; TCRdb's copy has only in-frame clones and lacks some. The data contain 2 million or so clones, approximately 95% of them singletons. Sequencing was done on a sample of naive CD8+ T cells sorted from blood. The receptors originated from a young man in good health.

V usage is TRBV4-1 and J usage is TRBJ1-6; weak D call: TRBD1 (6 bases). Trimming took 4 bases from V and 8 from J, leaving 12 bases between them. CDR3 length: 14 residues. Per germline, CDR1 MGHRA and CDR2 YSYEKL. CDR3 nucleotides: TGCGCCAGCAGCCCCTTACAGGGCGATTCACCCCTCCACTTT. This codes for CASSPLQGDSPLHF.

The chain carries TRBV5-1 and TRBJ1-5, with 10 bases that match TRBD1. The V gene end was trimmed by 2 bases and the J gene end by 0 bases; junction bases not matched to a gene: 11. This CDR3 is 19 amino acids long. Germline V gives CDR1 SGHRS, CDR2 YFSETQ. Here the CDR3 DNA reads TGCGCCAGCAGCTTCTACCGGGACAGGGGCGAATATAGCAATCAGCCCCAGCATTTT. Residues: CASSFYRDRGEYSNQPQHF.

This clone has just one count. V gene TRBV4-2 combines with J gene TRBJ2-2; TRBD1 is a possible D gene (5 bases). V lost 0 bases to trimming and J lost 2 bases, with 25 bases between them. Germline loops: CDR1 LGHNA, CDR2 YNFKEQ. This CDR3 contains 21 residues. This chain's CDR3 is CASSQDLSQVSAGINTGELFF. The CDR3 DNA is TGTGCCAGCAGCCAAGATCTCAGTCAGGTATCGGCAGGGATAAACACCGGGGAGCTGTTTTTT.

The CDR3 coding sequence is TGTGCCAGCAGCTATCTAGTCAGCGAGCAGTTCTTC. It translates to CASSYLVSEQFF. The chain couples TRBV7-6 to TRBJ2-1; no firm D call. The V gene's germline CDR1 is SGHVS and CDR2 FNYEAQ. V was pared by 4 bases and J by 10 bases, with 11 bases between. This CDR3 region has 12 residues.

The chain employs TRBV13 and TRBJ2-6; TRBD1 aligns across 7 bases. V was clipped by 4 bases and J by 0 bases; unmatched bases: 3. Germline values: CDR1 PRHDT, CDR2 FYEKMQ (reference sequence). The CDR3 extends over 16 amino acids. The CDR3 bases are TGTGCCAGCAGCTCCCCAGGGGGCTCTGGGGCCAACGTCCTGACTTTC. It is translated as CASSSPGGSGANVLTF. The full variable domain, its missing parts supplied by reference TRBV13 and TRBJ2-6, is AAGVIQSPRHLIKEKRETATLKCYPIPRHDTVYWYQQGPGQDPQFLISFYEKMQSDKGSIPDRFSAQQFSDYHSELNMSSLELGDSALYFCASSSPGGSGANVLTFGAGSRLTVL.

This rearrangement joins TRBV6-5 to TRBJ2-3; the match to TRBD2 covers 8 bases. The CDR3 loop spans 15 amino acids. Germline CDR1 MNHEY, CDR2 SVGAGI. V was pared by 1 base and J by 4 bases, with 4 bases of the junction left unmatched. The CDR3 sequence: CASSYYGTSADTQYF. The CDR3 DNA is TGTGCCAGCAGTTACTATGGGACTAGTGCAGATACGCAGTATTTT.

The gene calls are TRBV13 and TRBJ2-7; 8 bases match TRBD2. The trim removed 2 bases at V and 6 bases at J, leaving 6 bases unmatched. The CDR3 runs 14 residues. Germline CDR1 and CDR2: PRHDT and FYEKMQ (reference sequence). DNA of the CDR3: TGTGCCAGCAGCTTAACTACTAGCGGTGGCGAGCAGTACTTC. Protein sequence: CASSLTTSGGEQYF.

This clone was observed a single time. The V and J genes are TRBV11-3 and TRBJ2-1; D not certain. Trimming cost V 5 bases and J 1 base, with 9 bases left between them. Looked up from germline, CDR1 is SGHNT and CDR2 is YENEEA. This CDR3 spans 14 amino acids. The CDR3 DNA follows: TGTGCCAGCAGCCCCAGCATGTCCTACAATGAGCAGTTCTTC. Translating it yields CASSPSMSYNEQFF.

The chain is built from TRBV5-4 and TRBJ2-7; D could derive from TRBD1 or TRBD2 (7 bases each). The germline V and J ends were trimmed by 1 base and 4 bases, with 12 bases remaining between them. Germline V gene data show CDR1 as SGHNT and CDR2 as YYREEE (reference sequence). This CDR3 region has 14 residues. The CDR3 reads CASSLSQGGYEQYF. The CDR3 DNA reads as TGTGCCAGCAGCTTGTCGCAGGGGGGGTACGAGCAGTACTTC.

Worth noting for this clone: The sample has other DNA sequences that encode this CDR3 too. The chain combines TRBV18 with TRBJ1-1; tentatively, D is TRBD1 (6 bases). The length of the CDR3 is 14 residues. Trimming cost V 3 bases and J 1 base, with 9 bases left between them. Germline-derived CDR1 and CDR2 are KGHSH and LQKENI. The CDR3 coding sequence is TGTGCCAGCTCACCTACCAGGGGGAACACTGAAGCTTTCTTT. Its translation: CASSPTRGNTEAFF.

The chain recombines TRBV4-1 with TRBJ2-2; D unresolved. Trimming cost V 6 bases and J 2 bases, with 19 bases left between them. CDR1 and CDR2 from the germline V gene are MGHRA and YSYEKL. The CDR3 runs 17 residues. CDR3 in amino acids: CASSLIEAPYNTGELFF. The CDR3 DNA sequence: TGCGCCAGCAGTCTCATTGAGGCCCCCTATAACACCGGGGAGCTGTTTTTT.

The J gene is TRBJ2-7, the V gene TRBV5-8; D ambiguous. Germline V gene lookup returns CDR1 SGHTS and CDR2 YDEGEE. The ends were cut back, 0 bases at V and 0 bases at J, with 7 bases in the middle. CDR3 length: 14 amino acids. In nucleotides, the CDR3 is TGTGCCAGCAGCTTGGGCGGAGACTCCTACGAGCAGTACTTC. This sequence encodes CASSLGGDSYEQYF.

The chain is built from TRBV2 and TRBJ2-7, with 10 bases fitting TRBD2. V lost 0 bases, J lost 2 bases, and 7 bases stayed unmatched. The CDR3 has 17 amino acids. The germline gives CDR1 SNHLY, CDR2 FYNNEI. The CDR3 loop is CASSEASGREVTYEQYF. CDR3 DNA: TGTGCCAGCAGTGAAGCAAGCGGGAGGGAGGTAACCTACGAGCAGTACTTC. Full variable domain (outside the CDR3, taken from reference TRBV2 and TRBJ2-7): EPEVTQTPSHQVTQMGQEVILRCVPISNHLYFYWYRQILGQKVEFLVSFYNNEISEKSEIFDDQFSVERPDGSNFTLKIRSTKLEDSAMYFCASSEASGREVTYEQYFGPGTRLTVT.

The V and J genes are TRBV9 and TRBJ2-1; D might be TRBD1 or TRBD2, each matching 5 bases. The CDR3 runs to 19 residues. CDR1 is SGDLS and CDR2 is YYNGEE in the germline V gene. V was shortened by 3 bases and J by 2 bases, with 24 bases between the two germline ends. CDR3 DNA sequence: TGTGCCAGCAGCGCGGTCACAACCGGGACCTACTCTACCTACAATGAGCAGTTCTTC. This codes for CASSAVTTGTYSTYNEQFF.

This chain links TRBV18 with TRBJ2-7; the match to TRBD2 covers 7 bases. This CDR3 region has 15 residues. The V gene's germline CDR1 is KGHSH and CDR2 LQKENI. The ends lost 0 bases at V and 5 bases at J; junction bases unmatched: 7. The CDR3 DNA follows: TGTGCCAGCTCACCACCGGCCGGGACTACCGACGAGCAGTACTTC. Protein product: CASSPPAGTTDEQYF.

V is TRBV6-5 and J is TRBJ2-7, with 11 bases identical to TRBD2. CDR3 length: 15 amino acids. Germline CDR1 is MNHEY and CDR2 is SVGAGI. V lost 5 bases to trimming and J lost 1 base; unmatched junction nucleotides: 4. The CDR3 is CASSPLAGVSYEQYF. The CDR3 DNA reads as TGTGCCAGCAGTCCACTAGCGGGAGTATCCTACGAGCAGTACTTC.

The rearrangement joins TRBV7-2 to TRBJ2-7; 14 nucleotides agree with TRBD2. This CDR3 is 16 amino acids long. Trimming removed 2 bases from V and 5 bases from J; junction bases left unmatched: 5. CDR1 is SGHTA and CDR2 is FQGNSA in the germline V gene. CDR3 sequence: CASSLPGLAGVHEQYF. DNA for the CDR3: TGTGCCAGCAGCTTACCGGGACTAGCGGGAGTCCACGAGCAGTACTTC.